This T cell receptor (beta chain) was documented in a study of blood T cell repertoires in COVID-19. Study as a whole: COVID-19 samples collected from the United States, Italy and Spain covered acute and convalescent phases. T cells, B-cell-depleted T cells, or PBMCs provided the cDNA or gDNA that served as material.

Germline V CDR1 and CDR2: MDHEN, SYDVKM. This CDR3 region has 16 residues. J was trimmed by 8 bases and V by 6 bases; bases with no gene match: 14. Original handling: Nucleated cell counts were estimated from reference gene primer amplification. This table comes from immunoSEQ multiplex PCR, and its TCRdb copy is limited to in-frame clones, with some not included. That table is the source of V, J and clone size, and D and trimming were worked out from the DNA. The repertoire has approximately 87,000 clones, 65% to 85% of them found once; the top ten carry around 15%. This receptor was taken from an elderly woman with acute or convalescent COVID-19. This chain connects TRBV28 to TRBJ2-1; 9 bases match TRBD1. The specimen sequenced was peripheral blood. CDR3 sequence (DNA): TGTGCCAGCAGCTCGATTCCGGGACAGGGAAGACATGAGCAGTTCTTC. Translating gives CASSSIPGQGRHEQFF.